The 27 T cell receptor beta chains below were found in one sample sequenced in a study of blood T cells in healthy people across ages. The authors ran a second PCR of 7 to 11 cycles using a sample-barcoded 5' primer and a J-beta primer mix. TCRdb reanalysed the 5' RACE reads using MiXCR and keeps one entry per CDR3 protein. Among more than 1 million distinct CDR3 sequences, over 35% were seen once, and the ten largest hold approximately 20%. The sequenced material came from blood. The receptors stem from a woman aged 60-75 years in good health.

In DNA, the CDR3 is TGTGCCAGCAGCTTAGCGGGAGACGAGTACGAGCAGTACTTC. Translating it yields CASSLAGDEYEQYF. V is TRBV5-4 and J is TRBJ2-4; 8 bases fit TRBD2. The tail of the sequence fits TRBJ2-7 better, so the J call may be wrong. The germline V gene has CDR1 SGHNT and CDR2 YYREEE (reference sequence). The CDR3 sequence is 14 residues long.

Comment on this clonotype: Germline and junction disagree at one end, which may indicate a read error. The chain joins TRBV3-1 to TRBJ2-7, with D perhaps TRBD2 (6 bases). Germline CDR1 is LGHDT and CDR2 is YNNKEL (reference sequence). This CDR3 is 15 amino acids long. In nucleotides, the CDR3 is TGTGCCGGCAGCCAAGGTGAGGGAGGCTCCTACGAGCAGTACTTC. Protein sequence: CAGSQGEGGSYEQYF.

V usage is TRBV7-2 and J usage is TRBJ2-1; 13 bases match TRBD2. The CDR3 has 15 residues. With 1 base clipped from V and 12 bases from J, the junction kept 6 bases outside the gene matches. Germline CDR1 and CDR2: SGHTA and FQGNSA. CDR3 protein: CASSLGGLAGLGQFF. The CDR3 DNA reads as TGTGCCAGCAGCTTAGGGGGACTAGCGGGGTTGGGGCAGTTCTTC.

This rearrangement joins TRBV15 to TRBJ2-6; D may be TRBD1 (7 bases). Germline values: CDR1 LNHNV, CDR2 YYDKDF (reference sequence). V lost 7 bases and J 0 bases, leaving 13 bases between the germline ends. The CDR3 runs to 16 residues. In DNA, the CDR3 is TGTGCCACCAAGAGACAGGGAGGCTCTGGGGCCAACGTCCTGACTTTC. Translating it yields CATKRQGGSGANVLTF.

Many counts were recorded for this clonotype. V and J are TRBV9 and TRBJ2-1; 9 nucleotides match TRBD2. CDR1 is SGDLS, CDR2 YYNGEE, per germline. Germline trimming cut 3 bases from V and 3 bases from J; bases unmatched to any gene: 4. The CDR3 totals 15 residues. The CDR3 loop reads CASSARTSDYNEQFF. For the CDR3, the DNA is TGTGCCAGCAGCGCCCGGACTAGCGACTACAATGAGCAGTTCTTC.

The chain carries TRBV29-1 and TRBJ2-5; maybe TRBD1 (6 bases). The CDR3 sequence is 14 residues long. Trimming left V 3 bases short and J 1 base short, with 12 bases between. Per the germline V gene, CDR1 is SQVTM and CDR2 is ANQGSEA. The CDR3 DNA sequence: TGCAGCGTTGATAGTCCAGGGGTCCAAGAGACCCAGTACTTC. It translates to CSVDSPGVQETQYF.

The chain joins TRBV24-1 to TRBJ2-5; 10 bases are shared with TRBD1. From germline, CDR1 is KGHDR and CDR2 SFDVKD. The junction had 9 bases not matched to a gene; V was cut back by 7 bases and J by 5 bases. This CDR3 has 15 residues. The CDR3 is CATSQGQGQIETQYF. The CDR3 DNA reads as TGTGCCACCAGCCAGGGACAGGGGCAGATTGAGACCCAGTACTTC.

The table lists this clonotype with a count of one. The V call is TRBV7-9, the J call TRBJ2-7; D is possibly TRBD2 (6 bases). Germline CDR1 reads SEHNR; CDR2 reads FQNEAQ (reference sequence). The germline V and J ends were trimmed by 7 bases and 2 bases, with 15 bases remaining between them. This CDR3 has 14 residues. In DNA, the CDR3 is TGTGCCAGCAACGATGGCGGGACGACCTACGAGCAGTACTTC. Protein product: CASNDGGTTYEQYF.

The chain links TRBV5-5 to TRBJ2-1; no firm D call. Between the trimmed V and J ends, which lost 2 bases and 0 bases, there was a span of 9 bases. Germline V gene sequence: CDR1 SGHKS, CDR2 YYEKEE (reference sequence). There are 15 residues in the CDR3. CDR3 nucleotide sequence: TGTGCCAGCAGCTTCTCGGTGAGCTCCTACAATGAGCAGTTCTTC. It specifies CASSFSVSSYNEQFF.

The rearrangement links TRBV28 to TRBJ2-5; TRBD2 matches at 10 bases. The germline V gene has CDR1 MDHEN and CDR2 SYDVKM. The CDR3 loop spans 16 amino acids. Trimming at V came to 1 base and at J to 1 base, leaving 3 bases not matched to a gene. The CDR3 is CASSLLAGGIQETQYF. In nucleotides, the CDR3 is TGTGCCAGCAGTTTATTAGCGGGAGGAATCCAAGAGACCCAGTACTTC.

This sequence joins TRBV29-1 and TRBJ2-1, with 8 bases lining up with TRBD1. Germline V gene lookup returns CDR1 SQVTM and CDR2 ANQGSEA. Germline trimming cut 6 bases from V and 0 bases from J; bases unmatched to any gene: 7. The CDR3 loop spans 15 amino acids. The DNA of the CDR3 is TGCAGCGTCCCTGGACAGGGCCGCTCCTACAATGAGCAGTTCTTC. Translated: CSVPGQGRSYNEQFF.

This clonotype has just a few counts. This chain links TRBV3-1 with TRBJ2-1, with D possibly matching TRBD2 (5 bases). V lost 1 base to trimming and J lost 4 bases, with 14 bases between them. CDR1 is LGHDT and CDR2 is YNNKEL in the germline V gene (reference sequence). This CDR3 is built from 16 residues. As DNA, the CDR3 is TGTGCCAGCAGCCAAGCTACGGGAAAGGGATACAATGAGCAGTTCTTC. Translation: CASSQATGKGYNEQFF.

Only a few counts were recorded for this clonotype. The V gene is TRBV30, the J gene TRBJ2-7; D is uncertain. Germline loops: CDR1 GTSNPN, CDR2 SVGIG (reference sequence). The CDR3 has 11 residues. Trimming removed 3 bases from V and 7 bases from J, with 10 bases in between. CDR3 residues: CAWSVKGEQYF. The DNA of the CDR3 is TGTGCCTGGAGCGTCAAAGGGGAGCAGTACTTC. The full variable domain, with the rest looked up from reference TRBV30 and TRBJ2-7, is SQTIHQWPATLVQPVGSPLSLECTVEGTSNPNLYWYRQAAGRGLQLLFYSVGIGQISSEVPQNLSASRPQDRQFILSSKKLLLSDSGFYLCAWSVKGEQYFGPGTRLTVT.

The chain links TRBV29-1 to TRBJ1-1; TRBD1 agrees at 9 bases. This CDR3 comprises 14 residues. Per germline, CDR1 SQVTM and CDR2 ANQGSEA. J was trimmed by 4 bases and V by 4 bases; bases with no gene match: 7. This CDR3 is CSVGPGQGSTEAFF. The CDR3 DNA is TGCAGCGTTGGGCCGGGACAGGGATCCACTGAAGCTTTCTTT.

This clonotype was seen only a few times. The gene calls are TRBV27 and TRBJ2-3; 12 positions match TRBD1. J lost 6 bases, V lost 4 bases, and 14 bases had no gene match. Looked up from germline, CDR1 is MNHEY and CDR2 is SMNVEV (reference sequence). The CDR3 is 18 residues long. The CDR3 sequence: CASSSIHSGTGGKDTQYF. DNA for the CDR3: TGTGCCAGCAGTTCAATACATTCTGGGACAGGGGGCAAGGATACGCAGTATTTT.

This clonotype was detected only a few times. The rearrangement links TRBV28 to TRBJ1-1; D ambiguous. The CDR3 length is 11 residues. Trimming took off 7 bases at V and 4 bases at J, with 7 bases between the two ends. Germline lookup yields CDR1 MDHEN and CDR2 SYDVKM. The CDR3 region has the DNA TGTGCCAGCAATAATCCCACTGAAGCTTTCTTT. It translates to CASNNPTEAFF.

This rearrangement joins TRBV28 to TRBJ1-2, with 12 nucleotides matching TRBD1. Germline CDR1 reads MDHEN; CDR2 reads SYDVKM. Germline trimming cut 6 bases from V and 2 bases from J; bases unmatched to any gene: 13. The CDR3 runs 18 residues. CDR3: CASRVPGTGGYKNYGYTF. CDR3 nucleotide sequence: TGTGCCAGCAGGGTTCCCGGGACAGGGGGCTATAAGAACTATGGCTACACCTTC.

The rearrangement links TRBV10-3 to TRBJ1-6; TRBD1 matches at 9 bases. Germline lookup yields CDR1 ENHRY and CDR2 SYGVKD. This CDR3 spans 15 amino acids. The V and J ends lost 6 bases and 5 bases, in that order; junction bases with no gene match: 5. The CDR3 coding sequence is TGTGCCATCAGCCGGGACAGGGATAATAATTCACCCCTCCACTTT. Its translation: CAISRDRDNNSPLHF.

This sequence joins TRBV28 and TRBJ2-7; possible D gene TRBD2, 5 bases. V dropped 7 bases and J dropped 2 bases, with 12 bases sitting between them. Per germline, CDR1 MDHEN and CDR2 SYDVKM. This CDR3 has 13 amino acids. DNA of the CDR3: TGTGCCAGCATCCCCCCGGGGACCTACGAGCAGTACTTC. Amino acids: CASIPPGTYEQYF.

V and J are TRBV5-1 and TRBJ2-6; TRBD1 matches 8 bases. This CDR3 spans 20 amino acids. The trim removed 1 base at V and 0 bases at J, leaving 12 bases unmatched. Per germline, CDR1 SGHRS and CDR2 YFSETQ. CDR3 DNA sequence: TGCGCCAGCAGCTTGAAACTTGACAGGGGAGCACCCTCTGGGGCCAACGTCCTGACTTTC. As protein: CASSLKLDRGAPSGANVLTF.

This chain joins TRBV10-1 and TRBJ1-4, with D perhaps matching TRBD1 (6 bases). V lost 0 bases to trimming and J lost 6 bases, with 11 bases between them. The CDR3 consists of 15 residues. Germline V gene data show CDR1 as WNHNN and CDR2 as SYGVQD (reference sequence). The CDR3 DNA reads TGCGCCAGCAGTGAGTCCGGCAGGGGAGATGAAAAACTGTTTTTT. Translation: CASSESGRGDEKLFF.

This chain joins TRBV7-3 and TRBJ2-7; D ambiguous. V was shortened by 8 bases and J by 7 bases, with 15 bases between the two germline ends. In germline, CDR1 is SGHTA, CDR2 FQGTGA. The CDR3 totals 12 residues. This CDR3 reads CASGISTDEQYF. CDR3 bases: TGTGCCAGCGGTATTTCCACGGATGAGCAGTACTTC.

This clonotype has a handful of counts. This chain connects TRBV28 to TRBJ2-3, with a tentative D call TRBD1 (6 bases). Germline V gives CDR1 MDHEN, CDR2 SYDVKM. The CDR3 is 18 amino acids. The V and J ends lost 4 bases and 0 bases respectively, with 20 bases between them. The CDR3 protein is CASSWSPRDTTSTDTQYF. The CDR3 DNA follows: TGTGCCAGCAGTTGGTCCCCCCGGGACACAACTAGCACAGATACGCAGTATTTT.

The rearrangement joins TRBV2 to TRBJ2-7; possible D gene TRBD1, 6 bases. V was trimmed by 11 bases and J by 4 bases, leaving 15 bases between them. Per germline, CDR1 SNHLY and CDR2 FYNNEI. This CDR3 has 12 amino acids. The CDR3 nucleotides are TGTGCCGTAACAGGGTTTGTTTACGAGCAGTACTTC. As protein: CAVTGFVYEQYF.

The chain joins TRBV12-5 to TRBJ2-1; 10 positions agree with TRBD1. Germline trimming cut 3 bases from V and 14 bases from J; bases unmatched to any gene: 4. Germline values: CDR1 LGHNT, CDR2 FRNRAP. This CDR3 is built from 12 residues. CDR3 coding DNA: TGTGCTAGTGGTTTTGGACAGGGGGAAAAGTTCTTC. As protein: CASGFGQGEKFF.

This clonotype appeared a few times. The gene calls are TRBV10-3 and TRBJ2-5; D is undetermined. V was shortened by 7 bases and J by 0 bases, with 12 bases between the two germline ends. Per the germline V gene, CDR1 is ENHRY and CDR2 is SYGVKD. The CDR3 length is 14 residues. The CDR3 DNA follows: TGTGCCATCAATAAGGACCAAAACCAAGAGACCCAGTACTTC. It is translated as CAINKDQNQETQYF.

This clonotype appeared a few times. The chain couples TRBV28 to TRBJ2-7; D is possibly TRBD1 or TRBD2 (6 bases each). The CDR3 is made up of 14 amino acids. V shed 3 bases and J shed 2 bases, with 11 bases lying between them. Germline V gene lookup returns CDR1 MDHEN and CDR2 SYDVKM. The CDR3 nucleotides read TGTGCCAGCAGTTTGGCGGGACAAGCCTACGAGCAGTACTTC. Its protein product is CASSLAGQAYEQYF.